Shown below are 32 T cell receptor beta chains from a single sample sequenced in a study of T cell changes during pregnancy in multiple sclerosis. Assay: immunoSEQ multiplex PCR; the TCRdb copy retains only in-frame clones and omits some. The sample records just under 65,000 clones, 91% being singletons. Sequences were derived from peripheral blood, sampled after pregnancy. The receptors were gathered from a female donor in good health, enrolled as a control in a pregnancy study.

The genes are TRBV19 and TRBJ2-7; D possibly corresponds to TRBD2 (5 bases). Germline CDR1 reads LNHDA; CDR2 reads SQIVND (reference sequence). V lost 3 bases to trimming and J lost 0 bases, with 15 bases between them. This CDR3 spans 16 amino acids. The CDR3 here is CASSILADRSSYEQYF. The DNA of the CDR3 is TGTGCCAGTAGTATTCTAGCCGACCGCAGCTCCTACGAGCAGTACTTC.

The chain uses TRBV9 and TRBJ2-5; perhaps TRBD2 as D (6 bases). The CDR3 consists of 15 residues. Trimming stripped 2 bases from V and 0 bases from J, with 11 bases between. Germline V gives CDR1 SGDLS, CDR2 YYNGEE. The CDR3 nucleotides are TGTGCCAGCAGCGTCGGGGGAACACACCAAGAGACCCAGTACTTC. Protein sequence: CASSVGGTHQETQYF.

CDR3 sequence: CASSLGGTGGVEKLFF. CDR3 in DNA: TGCGCCAGCAGCTTGGGAGGGACAGGGGGCGTTGAAAAACTGTTTTTT. The chain joins TRBV5-1 to TRBJ1-4; 12 bases are a match to TRBD1. Trimming removed 0 bases from V and 7 bases from J; junction bases left unmatched: 4. Germline V gene data show CDR1 as SGHRS and CDR2 as YFSETQ. The CDR3 sequence is 16 residues long.

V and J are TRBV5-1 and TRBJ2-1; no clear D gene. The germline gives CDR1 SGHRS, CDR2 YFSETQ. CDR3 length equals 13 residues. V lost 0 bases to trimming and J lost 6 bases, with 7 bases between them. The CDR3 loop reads CASSLAQSNEQFF. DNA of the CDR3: TGCGCCAGCAGCTTGGCCCAGTCCAATGAGCAGTTCTTC.

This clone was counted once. The CDR3 DNA follows: TGTGCCAGCAGCGTAGCGTACCAAGAGACCCAGTACTTC. Protein: CASSVAYQETQYF. The chain links TRBV9 to TRBJ2-5; no reliable D call. Germline CDR1 is SGDLS and CDR2 is YYNGEE. Deletions cut 0 bases from V and 0 bases from J, with 3 bases between. The CDR3 is 13 amino acids.

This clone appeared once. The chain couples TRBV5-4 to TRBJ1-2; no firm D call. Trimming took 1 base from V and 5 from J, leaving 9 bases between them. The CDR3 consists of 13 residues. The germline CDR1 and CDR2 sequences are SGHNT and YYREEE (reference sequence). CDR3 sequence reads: CASSLREVYGYTF. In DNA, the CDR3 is TGTGCCAGCAGCTTGAGAGAAGTATATGGCTACACCTTC.

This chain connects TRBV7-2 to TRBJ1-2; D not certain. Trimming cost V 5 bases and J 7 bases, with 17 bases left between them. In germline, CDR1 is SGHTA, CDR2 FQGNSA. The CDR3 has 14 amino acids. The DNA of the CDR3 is TGTGCCAGCAGCCGGAATCAGGCCCTCGCTGGCTACACCTTC. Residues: CASSRNQALAGYTF.

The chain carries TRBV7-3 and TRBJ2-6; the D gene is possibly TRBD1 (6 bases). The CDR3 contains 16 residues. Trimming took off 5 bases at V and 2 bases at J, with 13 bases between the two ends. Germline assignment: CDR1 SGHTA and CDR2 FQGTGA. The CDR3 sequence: CASSPQTGPGANVLTF. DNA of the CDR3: TGTGCCAGCAGCCCTCAGACAGGCCCTGGGGCCAACGTCCTGACTTTC. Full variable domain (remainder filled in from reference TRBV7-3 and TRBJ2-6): GAGVSQTPSNKVTEKGKYVELRCDPISGHTALYWYRQSLGQGPEFLIYFQGTGAADDSGLPNDRFFAVRPEGSVSTLKIQRTERGDSAVYLCASSPQTGPGANVLTFGAGSRLTVL.

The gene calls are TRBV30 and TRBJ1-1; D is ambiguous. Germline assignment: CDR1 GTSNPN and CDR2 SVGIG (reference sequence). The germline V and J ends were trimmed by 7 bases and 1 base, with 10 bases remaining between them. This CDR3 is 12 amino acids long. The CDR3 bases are TGTGCCTATGGGCAAACGAACACTGAAGCTTTCTTT. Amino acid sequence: CAYGQTNTEAFF.

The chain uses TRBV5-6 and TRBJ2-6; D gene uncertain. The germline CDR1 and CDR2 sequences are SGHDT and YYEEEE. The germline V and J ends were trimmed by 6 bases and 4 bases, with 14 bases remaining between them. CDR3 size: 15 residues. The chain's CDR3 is CASIRAGFGANVLTF. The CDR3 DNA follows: TGTGCCAGCATTCGCGCCGGGTTCGGGGCCAACGTCCTGACTTTC.

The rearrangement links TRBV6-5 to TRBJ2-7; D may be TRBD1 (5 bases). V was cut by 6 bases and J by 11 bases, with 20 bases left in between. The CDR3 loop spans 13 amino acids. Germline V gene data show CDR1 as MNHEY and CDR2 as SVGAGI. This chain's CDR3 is CASSPASLGAEYF. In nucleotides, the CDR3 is TGTGCCAGCAGCCCCGCATCACTTGGGGCGGAGTACTTC.

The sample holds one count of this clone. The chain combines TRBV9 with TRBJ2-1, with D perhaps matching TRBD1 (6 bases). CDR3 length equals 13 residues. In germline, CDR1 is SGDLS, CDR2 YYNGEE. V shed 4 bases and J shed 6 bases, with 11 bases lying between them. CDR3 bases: TGTGCCAGCAGCCCTGGGACATTCAATGAGCAGTTCTTC. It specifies CASSPGTFNEQFF.

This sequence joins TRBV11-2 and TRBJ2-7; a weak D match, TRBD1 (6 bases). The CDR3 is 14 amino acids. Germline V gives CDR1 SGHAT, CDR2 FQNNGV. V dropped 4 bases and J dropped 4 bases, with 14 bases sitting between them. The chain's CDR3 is CASSSTGKSYEQYF. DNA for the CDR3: TGTGCCAGCAGCTCAACAGGGAAAAGTTACGAGCAGTACTTC.

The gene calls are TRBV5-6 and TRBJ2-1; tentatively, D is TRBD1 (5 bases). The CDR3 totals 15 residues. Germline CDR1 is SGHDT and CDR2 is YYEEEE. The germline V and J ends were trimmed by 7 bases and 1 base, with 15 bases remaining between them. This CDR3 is CASFLGQGSYNEQFF. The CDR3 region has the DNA TGTGCCAGCTTCCTAGGGCAGGGATCCTACAATGAGCAGTTCTTC.

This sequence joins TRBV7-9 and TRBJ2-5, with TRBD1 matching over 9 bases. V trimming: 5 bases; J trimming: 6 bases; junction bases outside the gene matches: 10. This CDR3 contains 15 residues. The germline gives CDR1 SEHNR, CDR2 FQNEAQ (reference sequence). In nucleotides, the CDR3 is TGTGCCAGCAGCCCGGGACAGGGCTATCGTCAGACCCAGTACTTC. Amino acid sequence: CASSPGQGYRQTQYF.

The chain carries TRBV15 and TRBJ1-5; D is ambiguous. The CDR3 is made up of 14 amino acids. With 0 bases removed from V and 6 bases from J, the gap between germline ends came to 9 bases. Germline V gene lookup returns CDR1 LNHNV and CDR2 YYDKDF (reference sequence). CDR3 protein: CATSREFVVQPQHF. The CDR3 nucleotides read TGTGCCACCAGCAGAGAATTTGTAGTTCAGCCCCAGCATTTT. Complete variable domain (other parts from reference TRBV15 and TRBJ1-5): DAMVIQNPRYQVTQFGKPVTLSCSQTLNHNVMYWYQQKSSQAPKLLFHYYDKDFNNEADTPDNFQSRRPNTSFCFLDIRSPGLGDTAMYLCATSREFVVQPQHFGDGTRLSIL.

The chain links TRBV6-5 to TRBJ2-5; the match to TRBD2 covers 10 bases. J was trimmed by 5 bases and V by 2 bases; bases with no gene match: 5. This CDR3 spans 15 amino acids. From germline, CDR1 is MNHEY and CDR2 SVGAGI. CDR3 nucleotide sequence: TGTGCCAGCAGTTACGGGCGAGCGGGAGGGGAGACCCAGTACTTC. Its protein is CASSYGRAGGETQYF.

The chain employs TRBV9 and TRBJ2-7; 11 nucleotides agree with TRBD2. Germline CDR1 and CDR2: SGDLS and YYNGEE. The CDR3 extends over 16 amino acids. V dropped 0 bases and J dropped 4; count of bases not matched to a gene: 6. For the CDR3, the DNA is TGTGCCAGCAGCGTAGAGGCTAGCGGGGGGAGTTACGAGCAGTACTTC. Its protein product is CASSVEASGGSYEQYF.

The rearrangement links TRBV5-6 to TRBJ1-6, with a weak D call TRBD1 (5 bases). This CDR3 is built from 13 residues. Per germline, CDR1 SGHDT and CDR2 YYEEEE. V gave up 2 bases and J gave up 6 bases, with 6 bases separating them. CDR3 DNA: TGTGCCAGCAGCTTCGACAGTAATTCACCCCTCCACTTT. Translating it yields CASSFDSNSPLHF.

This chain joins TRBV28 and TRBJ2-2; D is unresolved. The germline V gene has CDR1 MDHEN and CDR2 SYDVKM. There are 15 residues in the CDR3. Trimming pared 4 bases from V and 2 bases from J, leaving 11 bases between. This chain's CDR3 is CASSSTTPNTGELFF. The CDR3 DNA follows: TGTGCCAGCAGTTCGACAACCCCCAACACCGGGGAGCTGTTTTTT.

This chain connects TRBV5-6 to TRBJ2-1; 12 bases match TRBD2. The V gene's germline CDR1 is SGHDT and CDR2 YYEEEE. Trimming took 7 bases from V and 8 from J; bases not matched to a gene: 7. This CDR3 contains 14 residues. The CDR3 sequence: CASLLAGGLYEQFF. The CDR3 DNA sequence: TGTGCCAGCCTACTAGCGGGGGGCCTTTATGAGCAGTTCTTC.

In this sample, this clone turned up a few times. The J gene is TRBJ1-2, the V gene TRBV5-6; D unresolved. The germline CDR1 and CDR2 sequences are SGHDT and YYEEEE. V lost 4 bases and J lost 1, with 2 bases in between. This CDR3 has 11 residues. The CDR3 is CASSLNYGYTF. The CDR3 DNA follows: TGTGCCAGCAGCCTTAACTATGGCTACACCTTC.

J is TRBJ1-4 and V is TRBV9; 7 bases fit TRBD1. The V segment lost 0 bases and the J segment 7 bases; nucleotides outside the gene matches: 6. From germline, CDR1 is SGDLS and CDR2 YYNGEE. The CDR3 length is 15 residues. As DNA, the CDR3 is TGTGCCAGCAGCGTAGAAGGGGGCCAGGGTGAAAAACTGTTTTTT. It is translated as CASSVEGGQGEKLFF.

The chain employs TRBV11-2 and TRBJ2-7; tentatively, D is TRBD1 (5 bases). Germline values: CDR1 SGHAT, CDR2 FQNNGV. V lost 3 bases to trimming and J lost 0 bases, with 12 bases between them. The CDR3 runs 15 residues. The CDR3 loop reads CASSFGAISSYEQYF. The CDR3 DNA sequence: TGTGCCAGCAGCTTTGGGGCAATTAGCTCCTACGAGCAGTACTTC.

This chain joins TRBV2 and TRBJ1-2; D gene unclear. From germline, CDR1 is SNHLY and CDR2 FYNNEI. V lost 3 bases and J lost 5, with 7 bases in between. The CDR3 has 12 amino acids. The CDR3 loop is CASSDNTYGYTF. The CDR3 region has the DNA TGTGCCAGCAGTGATAACACATATGGCTACACCTTC.

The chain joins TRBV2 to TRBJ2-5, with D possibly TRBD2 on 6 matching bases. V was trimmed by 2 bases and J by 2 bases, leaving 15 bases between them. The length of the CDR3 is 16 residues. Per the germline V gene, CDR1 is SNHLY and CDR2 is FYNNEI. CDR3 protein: CASSENAGWRQETQYF. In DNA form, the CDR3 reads TGTGCCAGCAGTGAAAACGCGGGGTGGCGTCAAGAGACCCAGTACTTC.

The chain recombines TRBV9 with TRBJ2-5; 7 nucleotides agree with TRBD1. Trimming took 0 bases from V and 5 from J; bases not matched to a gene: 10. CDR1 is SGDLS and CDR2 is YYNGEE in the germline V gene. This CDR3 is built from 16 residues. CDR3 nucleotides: TGTGCCAGCAGCGTAGGTCGACAGGGTGGTACTGAGACCCAGTACTTC. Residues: CASSVGRQGGTETQYF.

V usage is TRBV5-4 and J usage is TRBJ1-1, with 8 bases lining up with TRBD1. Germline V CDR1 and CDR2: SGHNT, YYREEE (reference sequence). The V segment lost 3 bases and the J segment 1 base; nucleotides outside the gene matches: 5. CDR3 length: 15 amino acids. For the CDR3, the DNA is TGTGCCAGCAGCTACATGGGACAGGCGAACACTGAAGCTTTCTTT. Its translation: CASSYMGQANTEAFF.

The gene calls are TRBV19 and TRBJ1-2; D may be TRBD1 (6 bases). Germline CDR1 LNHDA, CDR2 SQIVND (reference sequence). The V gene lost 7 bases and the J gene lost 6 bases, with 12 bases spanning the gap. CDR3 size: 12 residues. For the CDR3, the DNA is TGTGCCAGTATGGAACAGGGAGATGGCTACACCTTC. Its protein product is CASMEQGDGYTF.

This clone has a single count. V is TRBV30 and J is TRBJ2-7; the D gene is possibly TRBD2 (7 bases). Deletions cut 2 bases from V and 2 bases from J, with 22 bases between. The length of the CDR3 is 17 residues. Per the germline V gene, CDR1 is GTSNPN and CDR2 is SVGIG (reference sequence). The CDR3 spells CAWSHPAGAGWTYEQYF. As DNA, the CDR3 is TGTGCCTGGAGTCATCCGGCGGGGGCAGGGTGGACCTACGAGCAGTACTTC.

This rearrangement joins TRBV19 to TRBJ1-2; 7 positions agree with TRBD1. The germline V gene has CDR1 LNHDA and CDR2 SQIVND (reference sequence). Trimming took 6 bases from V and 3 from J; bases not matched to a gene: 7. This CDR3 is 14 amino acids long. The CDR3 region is CASRQTGRDYGYTF. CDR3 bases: TGTGCCAGTAGACAGACAGGGCGCGACTATGGCTACACCTTC.

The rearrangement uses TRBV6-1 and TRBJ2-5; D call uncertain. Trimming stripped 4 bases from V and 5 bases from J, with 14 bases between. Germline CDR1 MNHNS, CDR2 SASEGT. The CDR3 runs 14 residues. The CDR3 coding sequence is TGTGCCAGCAGTGTATCCTTGGGCCCGGAGACCCAGTACTTC. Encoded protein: CASSVSLGPETQYF.